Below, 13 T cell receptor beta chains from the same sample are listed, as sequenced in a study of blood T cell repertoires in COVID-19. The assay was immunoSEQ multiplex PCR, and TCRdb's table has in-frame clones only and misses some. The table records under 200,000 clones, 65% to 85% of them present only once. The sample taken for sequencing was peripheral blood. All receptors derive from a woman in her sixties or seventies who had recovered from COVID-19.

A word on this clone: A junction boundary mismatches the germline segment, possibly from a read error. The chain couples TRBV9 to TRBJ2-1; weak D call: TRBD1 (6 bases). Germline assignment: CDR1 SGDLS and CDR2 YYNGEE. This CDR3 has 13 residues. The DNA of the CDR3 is TGTGCCAGCAGCTTCCGGGACACACATACCCCTCTCTTC. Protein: CASSFRDTHTPLF. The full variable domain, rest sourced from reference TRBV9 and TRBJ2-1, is DSGVTQTPKHLITATGQRVTLRCSPRSGDLSVYWYQQSLDQGLQFLIQYYNGEERAKGNILERFSAQQFPDLHSELNLSSLELGDSALYFCASSFRDTHTPLFGPGTRLTVL.

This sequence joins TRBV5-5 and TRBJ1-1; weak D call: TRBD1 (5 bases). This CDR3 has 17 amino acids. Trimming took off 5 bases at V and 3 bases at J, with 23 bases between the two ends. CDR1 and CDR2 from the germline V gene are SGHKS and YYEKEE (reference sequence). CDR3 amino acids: CASRAPLGQGKDTEAFF. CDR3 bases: TGTGCCAGCAGGGCCCCTCTGGGGCAGGGAAAGGACACTGAAGCTTTCTTT.

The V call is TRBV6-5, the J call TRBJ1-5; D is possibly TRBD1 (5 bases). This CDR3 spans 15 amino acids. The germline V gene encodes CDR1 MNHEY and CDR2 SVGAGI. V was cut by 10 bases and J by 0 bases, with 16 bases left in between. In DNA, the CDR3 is TGTGCCACCAGGCTTAAGGGGAATAGCAATCAGCCCCAGCATTTT. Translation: CATRLKGNSNQPQHF.

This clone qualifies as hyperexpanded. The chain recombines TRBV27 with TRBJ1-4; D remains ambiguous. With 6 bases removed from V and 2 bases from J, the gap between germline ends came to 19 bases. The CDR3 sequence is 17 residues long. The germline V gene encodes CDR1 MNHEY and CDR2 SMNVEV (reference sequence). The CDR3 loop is CASRSIPQRATNEKLFF. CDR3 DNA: TGTGCCAGCAGGTCAATTCCCCAGCGCGCTACTAATGAAAAACTGTTTTTT.

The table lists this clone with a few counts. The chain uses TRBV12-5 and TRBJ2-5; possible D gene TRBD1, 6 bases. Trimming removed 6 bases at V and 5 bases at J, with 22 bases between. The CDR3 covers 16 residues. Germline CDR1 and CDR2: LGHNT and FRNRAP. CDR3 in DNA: TGTGCTAGTGGCCCAGGGAAGGGGACACCTGAGGAGACCCAGTACTTC. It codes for CASGPGKGTPEETQYF.

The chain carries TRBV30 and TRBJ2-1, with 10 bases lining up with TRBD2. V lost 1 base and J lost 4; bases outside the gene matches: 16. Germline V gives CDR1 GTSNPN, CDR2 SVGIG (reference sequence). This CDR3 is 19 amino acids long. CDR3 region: CAWSGIRGLAGASYNEQFF. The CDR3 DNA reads TGTGCCTGGAGTGGGATTCGGGGGCTAGCGGGGGCCTCTTACAATGAGCAGTTCTTC.

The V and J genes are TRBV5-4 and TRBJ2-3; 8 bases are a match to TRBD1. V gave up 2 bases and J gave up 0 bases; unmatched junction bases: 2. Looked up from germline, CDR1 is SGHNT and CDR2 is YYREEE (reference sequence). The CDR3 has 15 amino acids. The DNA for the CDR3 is TGTGCCAGCAGCTTCCGGACAGGGAGCACAGATACGCAGTATTTT. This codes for CASSFRTGSTDTQYF. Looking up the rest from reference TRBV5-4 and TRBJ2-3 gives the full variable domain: ETGVTQSPTHLIKTRGQQVTLRCSSQSGHNTVSWYQQALGQGPQFIFQYYREEENGRGNFPPRFSGLQFPNYSSELNVNALELDDSALYLCASSFRTGSTDTQYFGPGTRLTVL.

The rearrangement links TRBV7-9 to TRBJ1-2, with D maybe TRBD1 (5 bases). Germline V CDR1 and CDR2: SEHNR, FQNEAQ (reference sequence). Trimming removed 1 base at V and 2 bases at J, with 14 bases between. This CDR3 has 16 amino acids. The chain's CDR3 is CASSLGELGGNYGYTF. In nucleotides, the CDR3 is TGTGCCAGCAGCTTAGGCGAATTGGGGGGGAACTATGGCTACACCTTC.

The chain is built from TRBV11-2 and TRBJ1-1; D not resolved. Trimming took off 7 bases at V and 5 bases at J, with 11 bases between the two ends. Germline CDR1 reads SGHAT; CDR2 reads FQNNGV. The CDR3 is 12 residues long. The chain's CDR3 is CASNQMTTEAFF. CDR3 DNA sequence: TGTGCCAGCAACCAGATGACTACTGAAGCTTTCTTT. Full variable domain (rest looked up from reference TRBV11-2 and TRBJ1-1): EAGVAQSPRYKIIEKRQSVAFWCNPISGHATLYWYQQILGQGPKLLIQFQNNGVVDDSQLPKDRFSAERLKGVDSTLKIQPAKLEDSAVYLCASNQMTTEAFFGQGTRLTVV.

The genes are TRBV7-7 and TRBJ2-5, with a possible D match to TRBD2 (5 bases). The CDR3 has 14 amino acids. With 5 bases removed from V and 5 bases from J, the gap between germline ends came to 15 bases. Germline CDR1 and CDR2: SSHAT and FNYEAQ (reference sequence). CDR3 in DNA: TGTGCCAGCAGCGCAACCGCGGGCGGTGAGACCCAGTACTTC. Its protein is CASSATAGGETQYF.

CDR3 residues: CAWSPGVYGYTF. The CDR3 region has the DNA TGTGCCTGGAGCCCGGGGGTCTATGGCTACACCTTC. The genes are TRBV30 and TRBJ1-2, with D possibly matching TRBD1 (5 bases). This CDR3 region has 12 residues. The ends were cut back, 3 bases at V and 4 bases at J, with 9 bases in the middle. The germline V gene has CDR1 GTSNPN and CDR2 SVGIG (reference sequence).

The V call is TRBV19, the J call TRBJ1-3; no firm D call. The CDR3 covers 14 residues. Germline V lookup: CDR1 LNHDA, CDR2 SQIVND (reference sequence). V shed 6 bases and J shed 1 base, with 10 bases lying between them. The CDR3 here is CASRTEWSGNTIYF. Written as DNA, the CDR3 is TGTGCCAGTAGAACGGAGTGGTCTGGAAACACCATATATTTT.

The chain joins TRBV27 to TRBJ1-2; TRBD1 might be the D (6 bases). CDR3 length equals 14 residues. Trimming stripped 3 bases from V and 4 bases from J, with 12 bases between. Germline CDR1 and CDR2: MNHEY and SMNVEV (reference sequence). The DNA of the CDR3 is TGTGCCAGCAGTTTCGGGGGGCGCAGCTATGGCTACACCTTC. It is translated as CASSFGGRSYGYTF.